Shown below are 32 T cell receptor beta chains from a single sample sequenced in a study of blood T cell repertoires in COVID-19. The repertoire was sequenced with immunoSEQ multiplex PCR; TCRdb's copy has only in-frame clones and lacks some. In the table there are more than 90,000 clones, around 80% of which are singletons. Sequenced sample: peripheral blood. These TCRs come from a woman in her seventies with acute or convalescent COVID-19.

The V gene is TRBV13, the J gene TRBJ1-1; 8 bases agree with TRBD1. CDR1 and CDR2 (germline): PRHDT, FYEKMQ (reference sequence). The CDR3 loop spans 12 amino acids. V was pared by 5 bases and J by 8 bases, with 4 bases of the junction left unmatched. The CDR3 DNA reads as TGTGCCAGCAGCCCGGGACAGGCAGAAGCTTTCTTT. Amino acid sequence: CASSPGQAEAFF.

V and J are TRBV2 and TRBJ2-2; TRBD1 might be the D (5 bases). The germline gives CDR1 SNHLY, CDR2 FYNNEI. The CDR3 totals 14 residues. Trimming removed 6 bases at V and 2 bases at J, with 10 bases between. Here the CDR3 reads CASRAGQNTGELFF. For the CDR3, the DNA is TGTGCCAGCAGGGCTGGACAAAACACCGGGGAGCTGTTTTTT. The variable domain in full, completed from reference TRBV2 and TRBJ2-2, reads EPEVTQTPSHQVTQMGQEVILRCVPISNHLYFYWYRQILGQKVEFLVSFYNNEISEKSEIFDDQFSVERPDGSNFTLKIRSTKLEDSAMYFCASRAGQNTGELFFGEGSRLTVL.

The CDR3 sequence is CASSDIGLSGGDTQYF. CDR3 nucleotide sequence: TGTGCCAGCAGTGATATCGGGCTCTCGGGGGGCGATACGCAGTATTTT. J is TRBJ2-3 and V is TRBV6-1; tentative D call: TRBD2 (7 bases). The V end was cut by 3 bases, the J end by 6 bases, with 19 bases between. The CDR3 covers 16 residues. In germline, CDR1 is MNHNS, CDR2 SASEGT.

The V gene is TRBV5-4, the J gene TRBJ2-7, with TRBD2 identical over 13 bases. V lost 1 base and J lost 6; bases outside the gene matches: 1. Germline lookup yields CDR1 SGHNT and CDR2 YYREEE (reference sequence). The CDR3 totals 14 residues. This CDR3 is CASSLRLAGGEQYF. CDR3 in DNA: TGTGCCAGCAGCTTGCGACTAGCGGGAGGCGAGCAGTACTTC.

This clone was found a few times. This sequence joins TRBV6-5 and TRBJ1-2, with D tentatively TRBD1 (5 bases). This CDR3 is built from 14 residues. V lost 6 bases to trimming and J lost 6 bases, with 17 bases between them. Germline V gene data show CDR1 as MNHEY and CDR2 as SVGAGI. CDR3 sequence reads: CASSRPGGNHGYTF. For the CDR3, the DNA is TGTGCCAGCAGCCGACCCGGGGGGAACCATGGCTACACCTTC.

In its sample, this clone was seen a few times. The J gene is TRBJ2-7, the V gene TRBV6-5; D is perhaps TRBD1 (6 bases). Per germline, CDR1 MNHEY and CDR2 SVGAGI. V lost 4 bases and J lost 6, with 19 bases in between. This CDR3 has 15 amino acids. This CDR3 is CASSSTLHRVGEQYF. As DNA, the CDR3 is TGTGCCAGCAGTTCCACTTTGCACAGGGTGGGCGAGCAGTACTTC.

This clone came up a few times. Written as DNA, the CDR3 is TGTGCCATCAGTGGGGGGCAGGGGAATCAGCCCCAGCATTTT. Residues: CAISGGQGNQPQHF. The rearrangement uses TRBV10-3 and TRBJ1-5, with D possibly matching TRBD1 (6 bases). CDR1 and CDR2 (germline): ENHRY, SYGVKD. Deletions cut 4 bases from V and 4 bases from J, with 11 bases between. This CDR3 comprises 14 residues.

CDR3 amino acids: CASSQGLSGNYGYTF. In DNA, the CDR3 is TGTGCCAGCAGCCAAGGACTGTCAGGGAACTATGGCTACACCTTC. This sequence joins TRBV14 and TRBJ1-2; a weak D match, TRBD1 (5 bases). Looked up from germline, CDR1 is SGHDN and CDR2 is FVKESK. Trimming removed 1 base from V and 2 bases from J, with 11 bases in between. CDR3 length: 15 amino acids.

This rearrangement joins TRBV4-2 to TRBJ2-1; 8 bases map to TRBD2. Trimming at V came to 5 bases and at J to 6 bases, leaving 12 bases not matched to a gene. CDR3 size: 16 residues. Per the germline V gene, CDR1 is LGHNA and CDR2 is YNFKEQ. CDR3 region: CASSGDGRAPGNEQFF. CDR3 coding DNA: TGTGCCAGCAGCGGAGACGGGAGGGCCCCTGGCAATGAGCAGTTCTTC.

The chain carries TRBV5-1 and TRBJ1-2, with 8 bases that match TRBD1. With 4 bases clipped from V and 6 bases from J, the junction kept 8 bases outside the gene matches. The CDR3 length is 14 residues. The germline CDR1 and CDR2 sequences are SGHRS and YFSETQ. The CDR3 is CASSITGTGNGYTF. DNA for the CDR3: TGCGCCAGCAGCATAACCGGGACAGGCAATGGCTACACCTTC.

The CDR3 coding sequence is TGTGCCAGCAGCTTAGGAGGGAAAGGAGGAGAGACCCAGTACTTC. This translates into CASSLGGKGGETQYF. The chain is built from TRBV7-3 and TRBJ2-5; possibly TRBD2 for D (6 bases). Trimming took off 2 bases at V and 4 bases at J, with 14 bases between the two ends. Germline loops: CDR1 SGHTA, CDR2 FQGTGA. This CDR3 spans 15 amino acids.

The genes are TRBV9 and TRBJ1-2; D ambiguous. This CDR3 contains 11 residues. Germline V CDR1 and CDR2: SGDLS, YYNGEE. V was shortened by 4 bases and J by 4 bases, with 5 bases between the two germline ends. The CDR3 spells CASSSSYGYTF. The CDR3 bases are TGTGCCAGCAGCTCGAGCTATGGCTACACCTTC.

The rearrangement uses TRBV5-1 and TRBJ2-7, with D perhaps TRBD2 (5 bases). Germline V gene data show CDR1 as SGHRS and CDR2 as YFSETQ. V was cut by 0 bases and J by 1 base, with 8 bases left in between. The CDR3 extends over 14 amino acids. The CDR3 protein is CASSLGGRSYEQYF. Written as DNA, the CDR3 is TGCGCCAGCAGCTTGGGCGGGCGTTCCTACGAGCAGTACTTC.

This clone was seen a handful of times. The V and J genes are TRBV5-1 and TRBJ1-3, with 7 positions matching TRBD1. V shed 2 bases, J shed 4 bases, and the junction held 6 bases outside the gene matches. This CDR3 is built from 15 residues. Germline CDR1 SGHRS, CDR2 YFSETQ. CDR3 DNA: TGCGCCAGCAGCTTCGACAGGGTGGACGGAAACACCATATATTTT. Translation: CASSFDRVDGNTIYF.

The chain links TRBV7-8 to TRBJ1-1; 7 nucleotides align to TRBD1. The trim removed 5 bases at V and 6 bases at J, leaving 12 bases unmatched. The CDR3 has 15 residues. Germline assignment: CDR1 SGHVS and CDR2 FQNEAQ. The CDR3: CASSPPDRTAAEAFF. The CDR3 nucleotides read TGTGCCAGCAGCCCACCGGACAGGACTGCAGCTGAAGCTTTCTTT.

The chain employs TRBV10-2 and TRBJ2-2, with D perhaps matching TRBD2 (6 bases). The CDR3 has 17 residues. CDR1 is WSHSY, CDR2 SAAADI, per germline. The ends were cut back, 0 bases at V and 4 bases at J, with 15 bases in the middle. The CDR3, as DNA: TGCGCCAGCAGTGAGTCGACTAGAGGGTCGAGCACCGGGGAGCTGTTTTTT. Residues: CASSESTRGSSTGELFF.

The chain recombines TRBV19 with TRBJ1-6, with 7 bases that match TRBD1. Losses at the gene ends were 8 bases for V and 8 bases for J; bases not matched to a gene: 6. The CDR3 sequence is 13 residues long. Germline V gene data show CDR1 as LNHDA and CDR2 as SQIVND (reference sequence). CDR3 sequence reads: CASLDRADSPLHF. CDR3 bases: TGTGCCAGTCTCGACAGGGCAGATTCACCCCTCCACTTT. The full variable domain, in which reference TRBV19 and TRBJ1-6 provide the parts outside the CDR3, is DGGITQSPKYLFRKEGQNVTLSCEQNLNHDAMYWYRQDPGQGLRLIYYSQIVNDFQKGDIAEGYSVSREKKESFPLTVTSAQKNPTAFYLCASLDRADSPLHFGNGTRLTVT.

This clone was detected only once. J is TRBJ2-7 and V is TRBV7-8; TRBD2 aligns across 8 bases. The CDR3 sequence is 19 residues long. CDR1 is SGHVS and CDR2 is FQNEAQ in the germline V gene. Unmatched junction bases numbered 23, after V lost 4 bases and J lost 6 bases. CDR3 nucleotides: TGTGCCAGCAGCTCCAATCCAATGAGCACCGGGACTAGAAGGTCCGAGCAGTACTTC. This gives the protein CASSSNPMSTGTRRSEQYF.

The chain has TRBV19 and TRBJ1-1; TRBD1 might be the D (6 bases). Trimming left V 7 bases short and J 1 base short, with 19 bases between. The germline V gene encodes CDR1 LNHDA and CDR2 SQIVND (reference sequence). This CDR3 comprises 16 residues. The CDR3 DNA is TGTGCCAGTAAATTCGTGGTAGGACAGCGGAACACTGAAGCTTTCTTT. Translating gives CASKFVVGQRNTEAFF. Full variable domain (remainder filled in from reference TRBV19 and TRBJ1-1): DGGITQSPKYLFRKEGQNVTLSCEQNLNHDAMYWYRQDPGQGLRLIYYSQIVNDFQKGDIAEGYSVSREKKESFPLTVTSAQKNPTAFYLCASKFVVGQRNTEAFFGQGTRLTVV.

CDR3 bases: TGTGCCAGCGGGGGGAGCTCCTACGAGCAGTACTTC. Its translation is CASGGSSYEQYF. The chain is built from TRBV7-2 and TRBJ2-7; perhaps TRBD2 as D (6 bases). Germline CDR1 is SGHTA and CDR2 is FQGNSA. V was pared by 8 bases and J by 0 bases, with 8 bases between. CDR3 length: 12 residues.

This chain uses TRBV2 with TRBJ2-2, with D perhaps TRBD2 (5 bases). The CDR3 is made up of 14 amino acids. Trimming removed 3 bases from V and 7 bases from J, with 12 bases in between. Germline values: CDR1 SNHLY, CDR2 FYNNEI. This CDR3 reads CASSETRVLGELFF. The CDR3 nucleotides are TGTGCCAGCAGTGAGACGAGGGTTCTCGGGGAGCTGTTTTTT.

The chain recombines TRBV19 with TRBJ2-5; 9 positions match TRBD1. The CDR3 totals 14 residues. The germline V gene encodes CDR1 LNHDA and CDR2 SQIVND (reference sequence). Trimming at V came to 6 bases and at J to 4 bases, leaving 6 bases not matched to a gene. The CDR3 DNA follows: TGTGCCAGTAGCGGACAGGGGTTGGTAGAGACCCAGTACTTC. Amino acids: CASSGQGLVETQYF.

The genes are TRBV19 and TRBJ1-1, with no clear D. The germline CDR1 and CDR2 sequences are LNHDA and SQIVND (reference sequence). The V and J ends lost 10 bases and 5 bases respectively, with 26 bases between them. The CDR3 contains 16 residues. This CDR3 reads CATLKVAGPLTTEAFF. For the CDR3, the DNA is TGTGCCACCCTAAAGGTGGCAGGCCCTTTAACGACTGAAGCTTTCTTT.

The CDR3 DNA is TGTGCCAGCAGCTTAGGAACAGCTTCCTACAATGAGCAGTTCTTC. Translated, it gives CASSLGTASYNEQFF. The chain couples TRBV7-3 to TRBJ2-1; the D is unclear. The V end was cut by 2 bases, the J end by 1 base, with 9 bases between. The CDR3 spans 15 residues. Germline CDR1 reads SGHTA; CDR2 reads FQGTGA.

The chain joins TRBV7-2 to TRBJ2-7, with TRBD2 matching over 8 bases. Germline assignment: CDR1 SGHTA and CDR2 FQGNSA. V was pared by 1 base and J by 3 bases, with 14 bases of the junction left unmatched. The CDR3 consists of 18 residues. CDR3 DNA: TGTGCCAGCAGCTTAGTTCCCCTAGCGGGCACACCCAACTACGAGCAGTACTTC. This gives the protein CASSLVPLAGTPNYEQYF.

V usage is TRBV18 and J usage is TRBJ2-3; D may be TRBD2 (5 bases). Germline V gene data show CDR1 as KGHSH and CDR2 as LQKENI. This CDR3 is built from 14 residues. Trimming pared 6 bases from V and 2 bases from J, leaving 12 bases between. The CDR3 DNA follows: TGTGCCAGCTCTCCGGGGAGTTCCACAGATACGCAGTATTTT. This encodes CASSPGSSTDTQYF.

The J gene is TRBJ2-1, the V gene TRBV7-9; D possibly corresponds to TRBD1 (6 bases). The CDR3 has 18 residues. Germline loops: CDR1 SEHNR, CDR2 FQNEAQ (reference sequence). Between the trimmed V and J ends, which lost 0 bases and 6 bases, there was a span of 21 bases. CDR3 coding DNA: TGTGCCAGCAGCTTAGCCGCACAGGGCTTGAATTCTCGCAATGAGCAGTTCTTC. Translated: CASSLAAQGLNSRNEQFF.

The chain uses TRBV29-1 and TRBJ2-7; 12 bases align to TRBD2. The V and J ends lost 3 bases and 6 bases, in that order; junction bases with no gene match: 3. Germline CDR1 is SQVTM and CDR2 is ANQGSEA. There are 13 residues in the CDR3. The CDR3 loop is CSVDPSGRGEQYF. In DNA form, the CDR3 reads TGCAGCGTTGATCCTAGCGGGAGGGGCGAGCAGTACTTC.

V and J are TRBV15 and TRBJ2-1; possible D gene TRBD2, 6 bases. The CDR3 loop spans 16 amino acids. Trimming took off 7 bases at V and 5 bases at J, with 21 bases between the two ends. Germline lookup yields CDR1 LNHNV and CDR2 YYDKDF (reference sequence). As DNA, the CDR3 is TGTGCCACCACGCGCGGTGGTGCGGGATGGGACAATGAGCAGTTCTTC. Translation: CATTRGGAGWDNEQFF. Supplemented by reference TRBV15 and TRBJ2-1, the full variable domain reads DAMVIQNPRYQVTQFGKPVTLSCSQTLNHNVMYWYQQKSSQAPKLLFHYYDKDFNNEADTPDNFQSRRPNTSFCFLDIRSPGLGDTAMYLCATTRGGAGWDNEQFFGPGTRLTVL.

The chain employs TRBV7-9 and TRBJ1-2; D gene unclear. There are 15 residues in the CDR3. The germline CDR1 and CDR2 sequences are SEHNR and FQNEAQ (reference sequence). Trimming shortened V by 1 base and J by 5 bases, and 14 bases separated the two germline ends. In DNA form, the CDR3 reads TGTGCCAGCAGCTTAGGTTTGGCCCCAATTTATGGCTACACCTTC. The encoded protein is CASSLGLAPIYGYTF.

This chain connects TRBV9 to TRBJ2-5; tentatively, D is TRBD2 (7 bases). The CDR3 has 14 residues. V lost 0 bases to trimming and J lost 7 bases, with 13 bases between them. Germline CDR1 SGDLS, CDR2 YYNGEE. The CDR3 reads CASSVDGGLGTQYF. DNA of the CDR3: TGTGCCAGCAGCGTAGACGGGGGGCTCGGGACCCAGTACTTC. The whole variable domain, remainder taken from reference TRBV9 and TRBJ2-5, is DSGVTQTPKHLITATGQRVTLRCSPRSGDLSVYWYQQSLDQGLQFLIQYYNGEERAKGNILERFSAQQFPDLHSELNLSSLELGDSALYFCASSVDGGLGTQYFGPGTRLLVL.

CDR3 nucleotide sequence: TGTGCCAGCAGCTTAGGAGGCAGGGCAATCGACGAGCAGTACTTC. This codes for CASSLGGRAIDEQYF. The rearrangement uses TRBV7-2 and TRBJ2-7, with TRBD1 as a possible D gene (5 bases). The germline V gene has CDR1 SGHTA and CDR2 FQGNSA. The germline V and J ends were trimmed by 1 base and 5 bases, with 15 bases remaining between them. This CDR3 has 15 residues.